Each of the 17 T cell receptor beta chains below was sequenced from the same sample in a study of blood T cell repertoires in COVID-19 (TCRdb year 2020). Library prep was done by the immunoSEQ multiplex PCR assay. TCRdb carries this immuneACCESS record with in-frame sequences only. Its versions omit some clonotypes, under half of them owing to an unresolved V gene in the studies checked, with the rest unexplained. The sample table lists under 450,000 clones, 70% to 90% of them with a count of one. 1% to 1.5% of the sample is taken by the ten largest. The material sequenced was PBMCs or T cells enriched from blood (not recorded which). The receptors were sampled from a man aged 30-40 years who had recovered from COVID-19.

The chain combines TRBV7-9 with TRBJ1-1, with TRBD1 matching over 9 bases. Germline trimming cut 5 bases from V and 1 base from J; bases unmatched to any gene: 2. The CDR3 length is 14 residues. Germline CDR1 is SEHNR and CDR2 is FQNEAQ (reference sequence). The CDR3 nucleotides read TGTGCCAGCAGCGGACAGGGGCAGAACACTGAAGCTTTCTTT. It specifies CASSGQGQNTEAFF.

The chain combines TRBV21-1 with TRBJ1-2. TRBV21-1 is flagged as a pseudogene. This CDR3 is 11 amino acids long. CDR3 coding DNA: TGTGCCAGCAGCAGTATGTATGGCTACACCTTC. Translation: CASSSMYGYTF.

The rearrangement links TRBV19 to TRBJ2-2, with D possibly being TRBD1 (6 bases). Germline CDR1 LNHDA, CDR2 SQIVND (reference sequence). Trimming cost V 1 base and J 7 bases, with 19 bases left between them. The CDR3 runs to 17 residues. The CDR3 nucleotides read TGTGCCAGTAGTATAGTGTCAGGGGTCGTCCACGGCGGGGAGCTGTTTTTT. It yields the protein CASSIVSGVVHGGELFF. The entire variable domain, with the rest obtained from reference TRBV19 and TRBJ2-2, is as follows: DGGITQSPKYLFRKEGQNVTLSCEQNLNHDAMYWYRQDPGQGLRLIYYSQIVNDFQKGDIAEGYSVSREKKESFPLTVTSAQKNPTAFYLCASSIVSGVVHGGELFFGEGSRLTVL.

The rearrangement uses TRBV7-2 and TRBJ1-2, with 7 nucleotides matching TRBD1. This CDR3 spans 14 amino acids. Germline V CDR1 and CDR2: SGHTA, FQGNSA. V was clipped by 5 bases and J by 6 bases; unmatched bases: 9. This CDR3 is CASSTQTGTNGYTF. The DNA for the CDR3 is TGTGCCAGCAGCACGCAGACAGGGACGAATGGCTACACCTTC.

The chain recombines TRBV5-4 with TRBJ1-1; tentatively, D is TRBD1 (5 bases). V was pared by 1 base and J by 0 bases, with 10 bases between. Germline V gene lookup returns CDR1 SGHNT and CDR2 YYREEE (reference sequence). CDR3 size: 15 residues. The CDR3 DNA is TGTGCCAGCAGCTTGCCTCAGGGCATGAACACTGAAGCTTTCTTT. Translation gives CASSLPQGMNTEAFF.

The V gene is TRBV4-3, the J gene TRBJ2-2; a weak D match, TRBD2 (5 bases). This CDR3 is built from 16 residues. Germline loops: CDR1 LGHNA, CDR2 YSLEER. With 4 bases removed from V and 5 bases from J, the gap between germline ends came to 17 bases. In DNA form, the CDR3 reads TGCGCCAGCAGCCCCAGAGCCTCGGGCGGGACCGGGGAGCTGTTTTTT. It specifies CASSPRASGGTGELFF.

The chain's CDR3 is CASSSGTAINSPLHF. The CDR3 DNA follows: TGTGCCAGCAGCTCAGGGACAGCTATCAATTCACCCCTCCACTTT. This chain links TRBV5-4 with TRBJ1-6; TRBD1 aligns across 7 bases. Losses at the gene ends were 3 bases for V and 7 bases for J; bases not matched to a gene: 7. The CDR3 spans 15 residues. Germline CDR1 reads SGHNT; CDR2 reads YYREEE (reference sequence). The full variable domain, in which reference TRBV5-4 and TRBJ1-6 provide the parts outside the CDR3, is ETGVTQSPTHLIKTRGQQVTLRCSSQSGHNTVSWYQQALGQGPQFIFQYYREEENGRGNFPPRFSGLQFPNYSSELNVNALELDDSALYLCASSSGTAINSPLHFGNGTRLTVT.

In regard to this clone: The sample carries other DNA sequences with the same CDR3. The J gene is TRBJ2-7, the V gene TRBV7-9; 9 nucleotides agree with TRBD1. The junction had 4 bases not matched to a gene; V was cut back by 6 bases and J by 1 base. Germline V gene sequence: CDR1 SEHNR, CDR2 FQNEAQ (reference sequence). The CDR3 covers 14 residues. The CDR3 coding sequence is TGTGCCAGCAGTTCCGGGACAGGGTCCTACGAGCAGTACTTC. It specifies CASSSGTGSYEQYF.

The V call is TRBV4-2, the J call TRBJ1-4, with a possible D match to TRBD1 (6 bases). CDR3 length equals 16 residues. Trimming stripped 5 bases from V and 4 bases from J, with 17 bases between. Looked up from germline, CDR1 is LGHNA and CDR2 is YNFKEQ. The CDR3 DNA follows: TGTGCCAGCAGCTCTAACACAGGACAGCTTAATGAAAAACTGTTTTTT. Translation gives CASSSNTGQLNEKLFF.

V and J are TRBV7-9 and TRBJ2-1, with 13 bases aligning to TRBD2. J gave up 10 bases and V 0 bases, and 6 bases lay outside the gene matches. Germline CDR1 reads SEHNR; CDR2 reads FQNEAQ (reference sequence). The CDR3 is made up of 16 amino acids. DNA for the CDR3: TGTGCCAGCAGCTTAGCGGGACTAGCGGGGTCCGGGGAGCAGTTCTTC. Encoded protein: CASSLAGLAGSGEQFF.

This clone showed up just once. This chain joins TRBV10-3 and TRBJ2-4, with 10 bases fitting TRBD2. This CDR3 has 15 residues. Per the germline V gene, CDR1 is ENHRY and CDR2 is SYGVKD. Unmatched junction bases numbered 13, after V lost 9 bases and J lost 8 bases. CDR3 sequence: CAISSGGTSEDIQYF. The DNA for the CDR3 is TGTGCCATTTCTAGCGGGGGAACATCCGAGGACATTCAGTACTTC.

In this sample, this clone turned up once. The chain combines TRBV19 with TRBJ1-5; TRBD1 matches 9 bases. Germline V gene sequence: CDR1 LNHDA, CDR2 SQIVND (reference sequence). The J segment lost 5 bases and the V segment lost 2 bases, leaving 1 base of the junction unmatched. The CDR3 totals 14 residues. The CDR3 reads CASSIRTGDQPQHF. The CDR3 region has the DNA TGTGCCAGTAGTATAAGGACAGGGGATCAGCCCCAGCATTTT.

The V gene is TRBV15, the J gene TRBJ2-7; 8 nucleotides agree with TRBD2. CDR1 is LNHNV and CDR2 is YYDKDF in the germline V gene (reference sequence). V dropped 0 bases and J dropped 4; count of bases not matched to a gene: 5. The CDR3 consists of 15 residues. CDR3 coding DNA: TGTGCCACCAGCAGAGATCTACCGGGGGGGTACGAGCAGTACTTC. Translating it yields CATSRDLPGGYEQYF.

Only one count was recorded for this clone. J is TRBJ2-1 and V is TRBV25-1; D remains ambiguous. Deletions cut 1 base from V and 0 bases from J, with 7 bases between. Germline V lookup: CDR1 MGHDK, CDR2 SYGVNS. The CDR3 covers 15 residues. The CDR3 sequence: CASSELLNSYNEQFF. The CDR3 coding sequence is TGTGCCAGCAGTGAATTGTTAAACTCCTACAATGAGCAGTTCTTC. Drawing the rest from reference TRBV25-1 and TRBJ2-1, the complete variable domain is EADIYQTPRYLVIGTGKKITLECSQTMGHDKMYWYQQDPGMELHLIHYSYGVNSTEKGDLSSESTVSRIRTEHFPLTLESARPSHTSQYLCASSELLNSYNEQFFGPGTRLTVL.

On this clone itself: Within the sample, other DNA sequences also encode this same CDR3. J is TRBJ2-7 and V is TRBV7-8, with D possibly TRBD1 on 6 matching bases. Germline V gives CDR1 SGHVS, CDR2 FQNEAQ. Trimming left V 0 bases short and J 3 bases short, with 6 bases between. This CDR3 spans 13 amino acids. DNA of the CDR3: TGTGCCAGCAGCTTAGCAGGGGGCTACGAGCAGTACTTC. Protein sequence: CASSLAGGYEQYF.

CDR3 in DNA: TGTGCCAGCAGTTTAGGGACTGTTGTCTATGGCTACACCTTC. As protein: CASSLGTVVYGYTF. This chain uses TRBV28 with TRBJ1-2; D is perhaps TRBD1 (5 bases). Germline CDR1 is MDHEN and CDR2 is SYDVKM. V lost 2 bases, J lost 4 bases, and 11 bases lay in between. This CDR3 is 14 amino acids long.

This chain connects TRBV5-1 to TRBJ1-1; TRBD1 agrees at 8 bases. Losses at the gene ends were 0 bases for V and 5 bases for J; bases not matched to a gene: 12. Germline V lookup: CDR1 SGHRS, CDR2 YFSETQ. The CDR3 spans 17 residues. CDR3 protein: CASSLGQGKGYGTEAFF. In DNA form, the CDR3 reads TGCGCCAGCAGCTTGGGACAGGGGAAAGGGTACGGGACTGAAGCTTTCTTT.